The sequence of this TCR beta chain was determined in a study of CD8 T cells in Susac syndrome (dated by TCRdb to the late 2010s). Regarding the complete study: Whether CD8+ T cell activation and differentiation in Susac syndrome was antigen driven was tested using repertoire sequencing. Study-wide findings and limitations: The number of individuals in the TCR sequencing and HLA analysis was acknowledged as relatively small.

RNA was extracted using the RNeasy kit, and roughly 0.5 to 1 ug of the RNA was reverse transcribed with random hexamers. The immunoSEQ multiplex PCR assay, covering 54 Vbeta and 13 Jbeta segments, was used to amplify TCR beta CDR3 regions. To correct PCR amplification bias, a synthetic template baseline was used for both primer optimization and computational correction. In the paper's pipeline: Reads were annotated to V, D and J genes according to IMGT and were analyzed with immunoSEQ Analyzer, with only productive sequences retained. Clonality was computed as one minus Shannon entropy normalized by log2 of the number of productive unique sequences. For each patient and control, public and private clones were evaluated within the 100 most prevalent clones. Susac-specific clones were defined as absent from healthy and MS cohorts, 1052 published viral clones and other ImmuneACCESS disease sequences. TCRdb cleaned the public reads at Q25 with fastp, built clones with MiXCR and kept in-frame beta chains. When rows share a CDR3 protein, they turn into one entry using the most common DNA and genes. The V and J calls follow TCRdb's processing rather than the paper's. In this sample the table shows around 71,000 distinct CDR3 sequences, 96% of which occur a single time. The biggest ten clones account for 0.09% to 0.13% of the sample.

The CDR1 and CDR2 encoded by the germline V gene (reference sequence) are SGHNT and YYREEE. V is cut back by 3 bases and J by 5 bases, with 6 bases in the junction unmatched. The cysteine opens and the phenylalanine closes a CDR3 of 14 amino acids. The entry retains the CDR3 DNA only, 42 bases that are in frame from base 1. With regard to this clonotype: No antigen is known for it. No much larger clone is present one base from it, and per-base qualities are unavailable.

Peripheral blood CD8+ and CD4+ T cells from healthy donors, Susac syndrome patients and multiple sclerosis patients were profiled using high-throughput TCR beta sequencing. Treatment-naive patients with stable or active relapsing-remitting disease fulfilling revised McDonald criteria were used as multiple sclerosis controls. Bulk CD8+ and CD4+ T cells were purified by magnetic negative isolation, whereas CD8+ TEMRA cells were enriched by FACS. Blood was collected in EDTA tubes and processed within 24 hours, with PBMCs isolated through density gradient centrifugation. PBMCs intended for TCR sequencing were frozen in liquid nitrogen and were later thawed in a 37 degrees C water bath. The sorted or isolated CD4+, CD8+ and CD8+ TEMRA cells reached a purity of at least 90%.

Sequenced material: CD4+ T cells from PBMCs. The chain is assembled from TRBV5-4 and TRBJ2-5; 8 bases in the middle match TRBD2. The TCR was taken from a human donor with multiple sclerosis. The CDR3 protein: CASSSGLAMETQYF. The DNA sequence follows: TGTGCCAGCAGCTCCGGACTAGCCATGGAGACCCAGTACTTC.